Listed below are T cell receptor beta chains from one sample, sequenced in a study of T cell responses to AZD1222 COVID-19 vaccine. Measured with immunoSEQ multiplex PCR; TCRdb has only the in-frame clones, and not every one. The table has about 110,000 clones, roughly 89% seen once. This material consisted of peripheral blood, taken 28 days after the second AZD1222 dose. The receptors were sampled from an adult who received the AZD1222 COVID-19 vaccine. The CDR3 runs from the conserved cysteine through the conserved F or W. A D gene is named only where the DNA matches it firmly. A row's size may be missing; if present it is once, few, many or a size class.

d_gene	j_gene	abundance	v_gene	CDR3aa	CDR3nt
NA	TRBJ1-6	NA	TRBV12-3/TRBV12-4	CASSLSLVGNRHF	TGTGCCAGCAGTTTATCCCTGGTGGGTAACCGCCACTTT
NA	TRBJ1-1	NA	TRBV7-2	CASSLLTGNTEAFF	TGTGCCAGCAGCTTACTAACAGGGAACACTGAAGCTTTCTTT
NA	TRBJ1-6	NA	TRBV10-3	CAISEEPPLSSPLHF	TGTGCCATCAGTGAGGAACCCCCACTTAGTTCACCCCTCCACTTT
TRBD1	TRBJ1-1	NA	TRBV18	CASSLEKGQGEAFF	TGTGCCAGCTCACTGGAAAAGGGACAGGGGGAAGCTTTCTTT
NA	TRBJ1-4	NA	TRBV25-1	CASTGGGEKLFF	TGTGCCAGCACCGGGGGTGGAGAAAAACTGTTTTTT
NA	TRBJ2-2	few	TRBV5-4	CASSLSTVVAWGTGELFF	TGTGCCAGCAGCTTGTCTACTGTGGTGGCCTGGGGCACCGGGGAGCTGTTTTTT
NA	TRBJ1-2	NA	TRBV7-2	CASSLGKSGNYGYTF	TGTGCCAGCAGCTTAGGAAAAAGCGGAAACTATGGCTACACCTTC
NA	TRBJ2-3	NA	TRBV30	CAWSFGDTQYF	TGTGCCTGGAGTTTCGGAGATACGCAGTATTTT
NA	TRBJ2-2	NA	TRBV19	CASSMFRGPNTGELFF	TGTGCCAGTAGTATGTTCAGGGGCCCTAACACCGGGGAGCTGTTTTTT
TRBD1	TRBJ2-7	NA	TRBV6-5	CASSSPGTASYEQYF	TGTGCCAGCAGCTCCCCCGGGACAGCCTCCTACGAGCAGTACTTC
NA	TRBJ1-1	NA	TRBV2	CASLRLVPPLKLFF	TGTGCCAGCCTCCGGTTGGTCCCGCCACTGAAGCTTTTCTTT
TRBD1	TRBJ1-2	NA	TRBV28	CASSFGDRGQGYGYTF	TGTGCCAGCAGTTTTGGGGACAGGGGGCAGGGCTATGGCTACACCTTC
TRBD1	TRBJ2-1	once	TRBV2	CASSSRDRGWAYNEQFF	TGTGCCAGCAGCTCCCGGGACAGGGGGTGGGCCTACAATGAGCAGTTCTTC
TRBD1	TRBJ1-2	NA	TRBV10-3	CAISVARQGANGYTF	TGTGCCATCAGTGTCGCAAGACAGGGGGCCAATGGCTACACCTTC
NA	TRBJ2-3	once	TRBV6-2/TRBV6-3	CASSYVTDTQYF	TGTGCCAGCAGTTACGTAACAGATACGCAGTATTTT
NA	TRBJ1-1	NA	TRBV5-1	CASAGQINTEAFF	TGCGCCAGCGCCGGACAGATTAACACTGAAGCTTTCTTT
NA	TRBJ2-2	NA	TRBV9	CASSPTDRNTGELFF	TGTGCCAGCAGCCCCACGGACAGAAACACCGGGGAGCTGTTTTTT
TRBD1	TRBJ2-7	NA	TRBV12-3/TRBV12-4	CASRGDSYEQYF	TGTGCCAGCAGGGGGGACAGCTACGAGCAGTACTTC
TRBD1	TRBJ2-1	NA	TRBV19	CASSFIPGQKNNEQFF	TGTGCCAGTAGTTTCATTCCGGGACAGAAGAACAATGAGCAGTTCTTC
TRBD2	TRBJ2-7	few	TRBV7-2	CASSLRRGGFGEQYF	TGTGCCAGCAGCTTAAGGAGGGGAGGGTTCGGCGAGCAGTACTTC
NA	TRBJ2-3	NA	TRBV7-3	CASSSRRPGLADTQYF	TGTGCCAGCAGCTCCCGGCGGCCGGGCCTCGCAGATACGCAGTATTTT
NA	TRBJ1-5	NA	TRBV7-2	CASSLESGARNQPQHF	TGTGCCAGCAGCTTAGAATCAGGGGCCAGAAATCAGCCCCAGCATTTT
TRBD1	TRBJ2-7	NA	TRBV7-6	CASSLAWGQGFNEQYF	TGTGCCAGCAGCTTAGCATGGGGACAGGGGTTCAACGAGCAGTACTTC
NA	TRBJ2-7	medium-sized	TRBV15	CATSRTNSGGDEQYF	TGTGCCACCAGCAGGACGAACTCGGGGGGCGACGAGCAGTACTTC
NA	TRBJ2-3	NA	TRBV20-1	CSAPITDTQYF	TGCAGTGCCCCAATCACAGATACGCAGTATTTT
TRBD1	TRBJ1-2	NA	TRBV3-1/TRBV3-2	CASSHLDRGHGYTF	TGTGCCAGCAGCCACCTCGACAGGGGACACGGCTACACCTTC
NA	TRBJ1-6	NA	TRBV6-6	CASTPLGLDSPLHF	TGTGCCAGCACCCCACTAGGGTTAGATTCACCCCTCCACTTT
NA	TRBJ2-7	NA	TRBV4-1	CASSQVAESSYEQYF	TGCGCCAGCAGCCAAGTAGCAGAAAGCTCCTACGAGCAGTACTTC
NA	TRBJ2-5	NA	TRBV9	CASSPGTSVETQYF	TGTGCCAGCAGCCCCGGGACAAGCGTGGAGACCCAGTACTTC
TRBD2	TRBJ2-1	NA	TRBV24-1	CATGSGENYNEQFF	TGTGCCACCGGTAGCGGGGAGAATTACAATGAGCAGTTCTTC
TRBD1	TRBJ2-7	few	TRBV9	CASSVGQGGFYEQYF	TGTGCCAGCAGCGTCGGACAGGGGGGATTCTACGAGCAGTACTTC
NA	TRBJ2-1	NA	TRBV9	CASSHRGGSRGNEQFF	TGTGCCAGCAGCCACAGAGGGGGTTCGCGGGGCAATGAGCAGTTCTTC
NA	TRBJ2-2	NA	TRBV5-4	CASSLVGFRTGELFF	TGTGCCAGCAGCTTGGTCGGATTTCGCACCGGGGAGCTGTTTTTT
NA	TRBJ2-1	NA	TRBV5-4	CASSDNRVSEQFF	TGTGCCAGCAGCGACAACAGGGTCAGTGAGCAGTTCTTC
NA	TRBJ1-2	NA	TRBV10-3	CAISESDGTSEFYGYTF	TGTGCCATCAGTGAGTCGGACGGGACCTCGGAGTTTTATGGCTACACCTTC
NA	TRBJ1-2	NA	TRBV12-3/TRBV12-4	CASSSPRRYGYTF	TGTGCCAGCAGTTCTCCGCGTAGGTATGGCTACACCTTC
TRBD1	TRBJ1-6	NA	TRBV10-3	CAISERGRGDNSPLHF	TGTGCCATCAGTGAGCGGGGCAGGGGGGACAATTCACCCCTCCACTTT
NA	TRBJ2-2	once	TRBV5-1	CASTRWTGTGELFF	TGCGCCAGCACCCGATGGACTGGAACCGGGGAGCTGTTTTTT
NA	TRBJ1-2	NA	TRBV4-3	CASSQQQGLAYGYTF	TGCGCCAGCAGCCAACAACAGGGATTGGCGTATGGCTACACCTTC
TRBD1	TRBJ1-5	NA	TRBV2	CASTGQTNQPQHF	TGTGCCAGCACGGGACAGACTAATCAGCCCCAGCATTTT
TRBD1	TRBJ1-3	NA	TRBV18	CASSPPGQGARSGSGNTIYF	TGTGCCAGCTCACCACCGGGACAGGGGGCCCGGTCCGGCTCTGGAAACACCATATATTTT
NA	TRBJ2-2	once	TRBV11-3	CASRAPGARELFF	TGTGCCAGCCGCGCCCCGGGGGCCCGGGAGCTGTTTTTT
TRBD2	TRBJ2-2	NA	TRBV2	CATKPLASVGELFF	TGTGCCACAAAACCACTAGCGTCGGTCGGGGAGCTGTTTTTT